Detailed here is one T cell receptor beta chain. This sample is drawn from a study of OX40 agonist ivuxolimab in advanced cancers. Measured with immunoSEQ multiplex PCR; TCRdb has only the in-frame clones, and not every one. The data hold approximately 68,000 clones, with 92% observed a single time. V lost 0 bases, J lost 4 bases, and 8 bases stayed unmatched. The CDR3 is 17 amino acids. In germline, CDR1 is SGDLS, CDR2 YYNGEE. This chain joins TRBV9 and TRBJ2-2, with TRBD1 matching over 8 bases. Sequencing used CD4+ or CD8+ T cells sorted from blood, obtained in a trial of the OX40 agonist ivuxolimab. This TCR derives from an adult with an advanced solid tumor such as melanoma, head and neck, liver or kidney cancer. CDR3 protein: CASSVGRNTGGTGELFF. In DNA form, the CDR3 reads TGTGCCAGCAGCGTAGGGCGGAACACAGGGGGCACCGGGGAGCTGTTTTTT.